This TCR beta chain was profiled in a study of siplizumab effects on memory and regulatory T cells. The germline V gene has CDR1 MNHEY and CDR2 SVGAGI. Trimming took 4 bases from V and 2 from J, leaving 15 bases between them. The CDR3 loop spans 15 amino acids. Assay: immunoSEQ multiplex PCR; the TCRdb copy retains only in-frame clones and omits some. Of around 72,000 clones in the sample, about 90% are singletons; the top ten hold about 27%. Study-level findings and limits: Naive T cells seemed more diverse than memory cells; they also seemed major alloresponse contributors. Unstimulated subsets accounted for the mapping of only a minor share of the clones that were alloreactive. Fewer alloreactive sequences mapped to unstimulated CD4+ memory cells under siplizumab. An assignable naive or memory phenotype was lacking in roughly 80-96% of proliferating CD4+ or CD8+ clones.

Turning to this clone: As yet, its antigen is unknown.

The source of this sequence is a human donor in good health. This rearrangement joins TRBV6-5 to TRBJ2-7; possible D gene TRBD1, 6 bases. Source material: CD8+ T cells sorted from blood. CDR3 in amino acids: CASSLTGGRAYEQYF. CDR3 sequence (DNA): TGTGCCAGCAGTTTGACAGGTGGGCGGGCCTACGAGCAGTACTTC.